This T cell receptor beta chain was profiled in a study of cytomegalovirus exposure and HLA in healthy donors. The PCR had 60 Vbeta and 13 Jbeta primers. Assay used: immunoSEQ multiplex PCR; TCRdb lists only in-frame clones, some missing. The sample contains some 95,000 clones, 77% of which appear only once. Germline V gene sequence: CDR1 MDHEN, CDR2 SYDVKM. Trimming removed 7 bases from V and 5 bases from J; junction bases left unmatched: 16. The CDR3 runs to 16 residues. Input material: PBMCs. This chain connects TRBV28 to TRBJ2-7; TRBD1 agrees at 8 bases. The receptor comes from a man over 45 in good health and CMV-seropositive. The CDR3 region is CASNPKKGQVFHEQYF. CDR3 nucleotide sequence: TGTGCCAGCAACCCAAAAAAGGGACAGGTTTTTCACGAGCAGTACTTC.